The 24 T cell receptor beta chains presented below share a single source sample, sequenced in a study of technical replicates of blood from four donors. Clones were sequenced by immunoSEQ multiplex PCR, and TCRdb holds only the in-frame ones, with some missing. There are some 49,000 clones in the sample; more than 85% occur only once, and about 3.9% lies in the top ten. Sequenced material: PBMCs. These receptors originate from a human donor in good health. Some clones in this sample may be carry-over from other donors' samples.

CDR3 in DNA: TGTGCTAGTGGTTTGCTCGAGGATTGGGCTGAAGCTTTCTTT. It yields the protein CASGLLEDWAEAFF. The V and J genes are TRBV12-5 and TRBJ1-1; no reliable D call. The V end lost 2 bases, the J end lost 6 bases, and 13 bases lay between the germline ends. The germline gives CDR1 LGHNT, CDR2 FRNRAP. The CDR3 is 14 amino acids.

The gene calls are TRBV7-8 and TRBJ2-2; a possible D gene is TRBD2 (5 bases). CDR3 length equals 15 residues. Germline V gene data show CDR1 as SGHVS and CDR2 as FQNEAQ. The V end lost 4 bases, the J end lost 5 bases, and 14 bases lay between the germline ends. The CDR3 DNA is TGTGCCAGCAGCTCATTGCGAGGGCGTACCGGGGAGCTGTTTTTT. This translates into CASSSLRGRTGELFF.

The gene calls are TRBV11-2 and TRBJ2-1, with TRBD1 identical over 11 bases. V gave up 6 bases and J gave up 6 bases; unmatched junction bases: 7. CDR3 length equals 15 residues. The germline gives CDR1 SGHAT, CDR2 FQNNGV. The CDR3 protein is CASSSRTGGSNEQFF. In nucleotides, the CDR3 is TGTGCCAGCAGTTCCCGGACAGGGGGCTCCAATGAGCAGTTCTTC.

This chain links TRBV6-6 with TRBJ2-6; perhaps TRBD2 as D (6 bases). The germline gives CDR1 MNHNY, CDR2 SVGAGI (reference sequence). Deletions cut 0 bases from V and 0 bases from J, with 6 bases between. This CDR3 is 16 amino acids long. The CDR3 bases are TGTGCCAGCAGTTACTCGGGGGGCTCTGGGGCCAACGTCCTGACTTTC. This translates into CASSYSGGSGANVLTF.

The chain couples TRBV7-2 to TRBJ1-2; 7 bases are a match to TRBD1. The CDR3 is 15 residues long. The V gene's germline CDR1 is SGHTA and CDR2 FQGNSA. Losses at the gene ends were 4 bases for V and 6 bases for J; bases not matched to a gene: 11. CDR3 sequence reads: CASSSRFNRGDGYTF. The CDR3 DNA is TGTGCCAGCAGCTCCCGGTTTAACAGGGGCGATGGCTACACCTTC.

The chain couples TRBV18 to TRBJ1-2, with 8 bases that match TRBD1. Germline CDR1 reads KGHSH; CDR2 reads LQKENI. The V gene end was trimmed by 2 bases and the J gene end by 8 bases; junction bases not matched to a gene: 4. The CDR3 sequence is 13 residues long. CDR3 in DNA: TGTGCCAGCTCACCAGGACAGGGATTAGGCTACACCTTC. Its protein product is CASSPGQGLGYTF.

The chain carries TRBV27 and TRBJ2-1, with 10 positions matching TRBD2. The CDR3 runs to 14 residues. The V segment lost 6 bases and the J segment 4 bases; nucleotides outside the gene matches: 3. Germline V gene sequence: CDR1 MNHEY, CDR2 SMNVEV (reference sequence). CDR3 region: CASSIAGGYNEQFF. CDR3 bases: TGTGCCAGCAGCATAGCGGGAGGATACAATGAGCAGTTCTTC.

The chain has TRBV7-8 and TRBJ1-1; TRBD1 matches at 7 bases. The CDR3 contains 14 residues. CDR1 is SGHVS and CDR2 is FQNEAQ in the germline V gene. The V and J ends lost 5 bases and 1 base, in that order; junction bases with no gene match: 4. The CDR3 DNA reads TGTGCCAGCAGCACCGACAGGGAGAACACTGAAGCTTTCTTT. Translating gives CASSTDRENTEAFF.

This chain links TRBV21-1 with TRBJ2-5; the D call in the table, TRBD1, was not verified against the DNA. TRBV21-1 is noted as a pseudogene. This CDR3 spans 16 amino acids. CDR3 region: CASSKPPGQQGETQYF. CDR3 nucleotide sequence: TGTGCCAGCAGCAAACCACCGGGACAGCAAGGAGAGACCCAGTACTTC.

This chain connects TRBV9 to TRBJ1-1; D is unresolved. Trimming removed 3 bases from V and 1 base from J, with 4 bases in between. The germline V gene encodes CDR1 SGDLS and CDR2 YYNGEE. This CDR3 region has 12 residues. CDR3 nucleotide sequence: TGTGCCAGCAGCGCGGGGAACACTGAAGCTTTCTTT. This codes for CASSAGNTEAFF. The full variable domain, its missing parts supplied by reference TRBV9 and TRBJ1-1, is DSGVTQTPKHLITATGQRVTLRCSPRSGDLSVYWYQQSLDQGLQFLIQYYNGEERAKGNILERFSAQQFPDLHSELNLSSLELGDSALYFCASSAGNTEAFFGQGTRLTVV.

The rearrangement uses TRBV2 and TRBJ1-1, with 9 bases lining up with TRBD1. The V gene's germline CDR1 is SNHLY and CDR2 FYNNEI. V trimming: 6 bases; J trimming: 9 bases; junction bases outside the gene matches: 14. The CDR3 consists of 15 residues. The CDR3 nucleotides are TGTGCCAGCAGCCGCGACAACCCAGGACAGGGGAAAGCTTTCTTT. This translates into CASSRDNPGQGKAFF. Looking up the rest from reference TRBV2 and TRBJ1-1 gives the full variable domain: EPEVTQTPSHQVTQMGQEVILRCVPISNHLYFYWYRQILGQKVEFLVSFYNNEISEKSEIFDDQFSVERPDGSNFTLKIRSTKLEDSAMYFCASSRDNPGQGKAFFGQGTRLTVV.

V and J are TRBV6-5 and TRBJ1-1, with D possibly matching TRBD1 (5 bases). V shed 0 bases and J shed 1 base, with 9 bases lying between them. Germline values: CDR1 MNHEY, CDR2 SVGAGI. The CDR3 runs to 15 residues. The CDR3 loop is CASSYSGLKNTEAFF. CDR3 coding DNA: TGTGCCAGCAGTTACTCGGGACTCAAGAACACTGAAGCTTTCTTT.

This clone came up a few times. The rearrangement links TRBV5-1 to TRBJ2-7; no firm D call. The germline gives CDR1 SGHRS, CDR2 YFSETQ. CDR3 length: 13 residues. Trimming shortened V by 5 bases and J by 2 bases, and 11 bases separated the two germline ends. The CDR3: CASSLLPPYEQYF. In DNA, the CDR3 is TGCGCCAGCAGTTTACTCCCCCCCTACGAGCAGTACTTC.

The CDR3 protein is CASSQGLRGDGYTF. CDR3 DNA sequence: TGCGCCAGCAGCCAAGGCCTCCGGGGGGATGGCTACACCTTC. The genes are TRBV4-1 and TRBJ1-2, with D maybe TRBD1 (5 bases). The ends were cut back, 1 base at V and 6 bases at J, with 12 bases in the middle. CDR1 is MGHRA, CDR2 YSYEKL, per germline. The CDR3 runs to 14 residues.

The chain carries TRBV5-4 and TRBJ2-6; the D gene is possibly TRBD2 (6 bases). The germline CDR1 and CDR2 sequences are SGHNT and YYREEE (reference sequence). CDR3 length: 17 amino acids. Trimming removed 0 bases at V and 0 bases at J, with 10 bases between. The CDR3 DNA follows: TGTGCCAGCAGCTTGGCTAGCGCCCGCTCTGGGGCCAACGTCCTGACTTTC. Amino acids: CASSLASARSGANVLTF.

V and J are TRBV30 and TRBJ2-2; TRBD2 matches 8 bases. The CDR3 has 13 residues. The V gene's germline CDR1 is GTSNPN and CDR2 SVGIG (reference sequence). The CDR3 loop is CATNPGGAGELFF. CDR3 sequence (DNA): TGTGCAACGAACCCCGGGGGGGCCGGGGAGCTGTTTTTT.

V gene TRBV6-6 combines with J gene TRBJ1-5, with TRBD1 identical over 9 bases. Trimming at V came to 1 base and at J to 5 bases, leaving 3 bases not matched to a gene. Per germline, CDR1 MNHNY and CDR2 SVGAGI (reference sequence). The CDR3 contains 15 residues. CDR3 DNA: TGTGCCAGCAGTTACTTCGGACAGGGGTATCAGCCCCAGCATTTT. Amino acids: CASSYFGQGYQPQHF.

The sample holds one count of this clone. The V gene is TRBV19, the J gene TRBJ2-7; D is perhaps TRBD1 (5 bases). CDR1 LNHDA and CDR2 SQIVND come from the germline V gene (reference sequence). Trimming cost V 1 base and J 3 bases, with 13 bases left between them. The CDR3 consists of 15 residues. DNA for the CDR3: TGTGCCAGTAGTATAGGTATGGAAAGGGGCTACGAGCAGTACTTC. Its protein is CASSIGMERGYEQYF.

This chain links TRBV11-2 with TRBJ1-1, with a tentative D call TRBD1 (6 bases). This CDR3 spans 14 amino acids. V lost 2 bases, J lost 2 bases, and 9 bases lay in between. Germline V lookup: CDR1 SGHAT, CDR2 FQNNGV. The CDR3 protein is CASSLSGANTEAFF. The CDR3 DNA reads TGTGCCAGCAGCTTATCAGGGGCCAACACTGAAGCTTTCTTT.

The V gene is TRBV25-1, the J gene TRBJ1-1; a weak D match, TRBD1 (6 bases). The germline gives CDR1 MGHDK, CDR2 SYGVNS. V was trimmed by 8 bases and J by 1 base, leaving 11 bases between them. The CDR3 is 13 residues long. The CDR3 DNA sequence: TGTGCCAGCGGGTCACAGGGGAACACTGAAGCTTTCTTT. It codes for CASGSQGNTEAFF.

The J gene is TRBJ1-2, the V gene TRBV7-2, with D unresolved. This CDR3 region has 14 residues. V was trimmed by 0 bases and J by 5 bases, leaving 10 bases between them. CDR1 and CDR2 (germline): SGHTA, FQGNSA. CDR3 sequence (DNA): TGTGCCAGCAGCTTAGCGACGGGAGAATATGGCTACACCTTC. Translated: CASSLATGEYGYTF.

The chain links TRBV19 to TRBJ1-1; possible D gene TRBD1, 5 bases. The V gene lost 7 bases and the J gene lost 4 bases, with 16 bases spanning the gap. Looked up from germline, CDR1 is LNHDA and CDR2 is SQIVND (reference sequence). The CDR3 extends over 14 amino acids. CDR3 in DNA: TGTGCCAGTACGATAAGGCCGGGGGGCACTGAAGCTTTCTTT. Translation: CASTIRPGGTEAFF.

The V gene is TRBV4-3, the J gene TRBJ2-4; 12 bases are a match to TRBD2. Losses at the gene ends were 0 bases for V and 1 base for J; bases not matched to a gene: 7. The CDR3 runs 19 residues. Germline lookup yields CDR1 LGHNA and CDR2 YSLEER. The CDR3 nucleotides are TGCGCCAGCAGCCAAGATACTAGCGGGGGGAAGTCTGCCAAAAACATTCAGTACTTC. This encodes CASSQDTSGGKSAKNIQYF.

This chain uses TRBV2 with TRBJ2-1; 7 bases are shared with TRBD1. The germline V gene has CDR1 SNHLY and CDR2 FYNNEI. J was trimmed by 8 bases and V by 6 bases; bases with no gene match: 10. The CDR3 spans 14 residues. The CDR3 DNA reads as TGTGCCAGCAGAGCCGGGGACAGTTTAGATGAGCAGTTCTTC. Translation: CASRAGDSLDEQFF. Full variable domain (remainder filled in from reference TRBV2 and TRBJ2-1): EPEVTQTPSHQVTQMGQEVILRCVPISNHLYFYWYRQILGQKVEFLVSFYNNEISEKSEIFDDQFSVERPDGSNFTLKIRSTKLEDSAMYFCASRAGDSLDEQFFGPGTRLTVL.